Sequencing of this T cell receptor beta chain was carried out in a study of long-term antiretroviral therapy in people with HIV. Study results and limitations: Clones that had undergone expansion before ART prevailed in the repertoire throughout all time points.

Sequencing relied on immunoSEQ assay v3.0, run at survey level. Profiling relied on immunoSEQ multiplex PCR, and the TCRdb table lists in-frame clones only, not all of them. The sample has about 22,000 clones, about 79% seen once. Every donor had one or more pre-ART and two or more post-ART PBMC samples. The United States was where all participants with HIV were treated. The study used samples holding about 0.9-10 million cryopreserved PBMC before DNA extraction. As for this clone: Its specificity is unknown.

This material consisted of unsorted PBMCs, taken 0.1 years before starting antiretroviral therapy. This clonotype was obtained from a young man with HIV.

CDR3 coding DNA: TGTGCCAGCTCACCCGAGGGACAGGGACACTATGGCTACACCTTC. Amino acid sequence: CASSPEGQGHYGYTF. The chain employs TRBV18 and TRBJ1-2, with 9 nucleotides matching TRBD1. Losses at the gene ends were 3 bases for V and 3 bases for J; bases not matched to a gene: 5. Per germline, CDR1 KGHSH and CDR2 LQKENI. The CDR3 extends over 15 amino acids.